This T cell receptor (beta chain) was documented in a study of vaccination and CD4 T cells after COVID-19. Study information: Post-COVID sampling occurred a median about 100 days after diagnosis (range 35 to 161).

This CDR3 has 15 residues. V was shortened by 3 bases and J by 5 bases, with 12 bases between the two germline ends. Germline V CDR1 and CDR2: KGHDR, SFDVKD. Treatment defined: roughly nine-day PBMC culture with coronavirus spike peptide pools or control peptides (ViraFEST assay). CD4+ T cells that came from the unexposed donor were collected before the COVID-19 pandemic (2011-2018). ViraFEST relied on peptide pools to expand antigen-specific T cells; the TCRs were sequenced afterward. The Oncomine TCR Beta short-read assay sequenced DNA from cultured CD4+ T cells. From the PCR reads, TCRdb called clonotypes with MiXCR, one entry per CDR3 protein. Of approximately 5,000 distinct CDR3 sequences in the sample, approximately 62% are singletons; the top ten hold roughly 47%. Only one count was recorded for this clonotype. Its antigen is unknown.

The source material was CD4+ T cells from blood, cultured in vitro. The gene calls are TRBV24-1 and TRBJ2-2, with D perhaps TRBD1 (5 bases). The TCR sequence derives from a human donor in good health. The DNA of the CDR3 is TGTGCCACCAGTGATCCCGGACATATTACCGGGGAGCTGTTTTTT. This codes for CATSDPGHITGELFF.